This T cell receptor (beta chain) was sequenced for a study of tumor-infiltrating lymphocytes in primary liver carcinoma. Germline V gene sequence: CDR1 SQVTM, CDR2 ANQGSEA. The CDR3 length is 13 residues. Unsorted bulk tissue of roughly 18-32 mg yielded co-extracted RNA and DNA. Patients' primary liver carcinoma was surgically resected. Researchers took samples from five separate regions of each tumor. Uniformly, tumor samples exhibited a viable tumor cell fraction exceeding 80%. Points on this clonotype: Its antigen is unknown. The junction departs from the called germline gene at one end, perhaps through a read error.

TCR beta cDNA was prepared out of approximately 500 ng total RNA by means of a constant-region primer. ARM-PCR, slightly modified, supplied the TCR beta libraries through three nested multiplex PCR rounds. TRBV1-TRBV30 forward and Cbeta reverse primers drove the first two approximately 11-cycle rounds. MiXCR, run by TCRdb on the multiplex PCR reads, gives a single entry per CDR3 protein. The sample lists about 110,000 distinct CDR3 sequences, approximately 78% occurring once. Study results and caveats: Only about 7-24% of top clones were detected in each of the five tumor regions.

This TCR was recovered from a man in his forties or fifties with primary liver carcinoma and hepatitis B virus infection. Sample: liver tumor tissue from sampling region 3. Subset indicated: tumor region T3, left-lateral pole. V gene TRBV29-1 combines with J gene TRBJ1-4; TRBD1 might be the D (6 bases). The chain's CDR3 is CSVVIVEGEKLLF. Written as DNA, the CDR3 is TGCAGCGTTGTGATAGTCGAGGGGGAAAAACTGTTATTT. The full variable domain, its missing parts supplied by reference TRBV29-1 and TRBJ1-4, is SAVISQKPSRDICQRGTSLTIQCQVDSQVTMMFWYRQQPGQSLTLIATANQGSEATYESGFVIDKFPISRPNLTFSTLTVSNMSPEDSSIYLCSVVIVEGEKLLFGSGTQLSVL.